A selection of T cell receptor beta chains follows, all from one sample in a study of cytomegalovirus exposure and HLA in healthy donors. The repertoire was sequenced with immunoSEQ multiplex PCR; TCRdb's copy has only in-frame clones and lacks some. The table records approximately 150,000 clones, 78% of them present only once. Sequencing was carried out using PBMCs. The receptor source for this set is a woman aged 18-35 years in good health and CMV-seronegative. The CDR3 runs from the conserved cysteine through the conserved F or W. A D gene is named only where the DNA matches it firmly. Clone size is shown for a subset of rows, as once, few, many or a class of expanded clone.

v_call	d_call	j_call	clone_size	cdr3_nt	cdr3_aa
TRBV7-6	TRBD2	TRBJ2-7	NA	TGTGCCAGCAGCTTAGGGCTAGCGGGAGGGAACGAGCAGTACTTC	CASSLGLAGGNEQYF
TRBV27	NA	TRBJ1-4	once	TGTGCCAGCAGTTTCATGCGGGAGGAAAAACTGTTTTTT	CASSFMREEKLFF
TRBV5-1	NA	TRBJ2-2	NA	TGCGCCAGCAGCTTGGGAGGCGACACCGGGGAGCTGTTTTTT	CASSLGGDTGELFF
TRBV5-1	TRBD2	TRBJ2-1	NA	TGCGCCAGCAGCTTGGTGTTCGGGCTAGCGGGAAACAATGAGCAGTTCTTC	CASSLVFGLAGNNEQFF
TRBV14	TRBD2	TRBJ2-1	NA	TGTGCCAGCAGCCAAATAGCGGGAGATTATTATAGCAATGAGCAGTTCTTC	CASSQIAGDYYSNEQFF
TRBV6-4	NA	TRBJ2-1	NA	TGTGCCAGCAGTGACCGGGACAACAATGAGCAGTTCTTC	CASSDRDNNEQFF
TRBV19	TRBD2	TRBJ2-1	NA	TGTGCCAGTAGAGGACTAGCGGGGTTCAATGAGCAGTTCTTC	CASRGLAGFNEQFF
TRBV29-1	TRBD1	TRBJ2-2	NA	TGCAGCGTTGGAGGGGGCGAGGACACCGGGGAGCTGTTTTTT	CSVGGGEDTGELFF
TRBV5-1	TRBD2	TRBJ2-1	once	TGCGCCAGCAGCATCAGACTAGCGGGAGGACGTATCTACAATGAGCAGTTCTTC	CASSIRLAGGRIYNEQFF
TRBV7-9	NA	TRBJ2-3	NA	TGTGCCAGCAGCTTAGTCTCAGGGATAGATACGCAGTATTTT	CASSLVSGIDTQYF
TRBV29-1	NA	TRBJ2-2	few	TGCAGCGTTGATTGGCAGTCCGGGGAGCTGTTTTTT	CSVDWQSGELFF
TRBV7-2	TRBD2	TRBJ2-1	NA	TGTGCCAGCAGCTTGCTAGCGGGAGGGCACTACAATGAGCAGTTCTTC	CASSLLAGGHYNEQFF
TRBV7-9	TRBD2	TRBJ2-5	once	TGTGCCAGCACCCCGGGACTAAGCCAAGAGACCCAGTACTTC	CASTPGLSQETQYF
TRBV7-2	NA	TRBJ2-7	NA	TGTGCCAGCAGCCCAGAGGTAGCCATCTCCTACGAGCAGTACTTC	CASSPEVAISYEQYF
TRBV4-1	TRBD1	TRBJ2-1	NA	TGCGCCAGCAGCCCAACAGGGGCCCCCTACAATGAGCAGTTCTTC	CASSPTGAPYNEQFF
TRBV5-1	TRBD2	TRBJ2-7	NA	TGCGCCAGCAGCGGGAGGGGCGAGCAGTACTTC	CASSGRGEQYF
TRBV19	TRBD1	TRBJ1-5	NA	TGTGCCAGTAGTATAGATCTTCGTAGGGACAGGAACCAGCCCCAGCATTTT	CASSIDLRRDRNQPQHF